The rows below give T cell receptor beta chains drawn from one sample of a study of cytomegalovirus exposure and HLA in healthy donors. Data came from immunoSEQ multiplex PCR; TCRdb stores just in-frame clones and leaves some out. The data show 160,000 or so clones, 80% to 85% seen once. Sequencing was done on a sample of PBMCs. Source of these receptors: a man younger than 45 in good health and CMV-seronegative. CDR3s include the opening cysteine and the closing phenylalanine or tryptophan. D genes are given only for firm matches. Expanded clones get a size class; other rows say once, few or many, or leave the size out.

size: NA
V: TRBV27
D: TRBD1
J: TRBJ1-1
DNA: TGTGCCAGCAGTTTAAAGGGACAGGGGGTTGGAACTGAAGCTTTCTTT
CDR3: CASSLKGQGVGTEAFF

size: NA
V: TRBV11-3
D: TRBD2
J: TRBJ2-1
DNA: TGTGCCAGCAGCGGACTAGCGGGAGAAGCTGAGCAGTTCTTC
CDR3: CASSGLAGEAEQFF

size: NA
V: TRBV29-1
D: NA
J: TRBJ1-2
DNA: TGCAGCGTTGGGAGTGTCCCGGCTGATGGCTACACCTTC
CDR3: CSVGSVPADGYTF

size: once
V: TRBV30
D: NA
J: TRBJ1-1
DNA: TGTGCCTGGAAGTGGCCCGACACTGAAGCTTTCTTT
CDR3: CAWKWPDTEAFF

size: NA
V: TRBV14
D: NA
J: TRBJ1-6
DNA: TGTGCCAGCAGCCGAGGAAGTTCCTATAATTCACCCCTCCACTTT
CDR3: CASSRGSSYNSPLHF

size: NA
V: TRBV7-9
D: NA
J: TRBJ1-2
DNA: TGTGCCAGCAGCTTACCCCTCTCCTATGGCTACACCTTC
CDR3: CASSLPLSYGYTF

size: NA
V: TRBV19
D: TRBD1
J: TRBJ2-3
DNA: TGTGCCAGTAGTATAGACTTAGGACAGGACGATACGCAGTATTTT
CDR3: CASSIDLGQDDTQYF

size: NA
V: TRBV6-1
D: NA
J: TRBJ1-1
DNA: TGTGCCAGCAGAGAGACTTCTGAAGCTTTCTTT
CDR3: CASRETSEAFF

size: NA
V: TRBV27
D: NA
J: TRBJ1-2
DNA: TGTGCCAGCAGTTCTCTGACAGAACTAACTAACTATGGCTACACCTTC
CDR3: CASSSLTELTNYGYTF

size: NA
V: TRBV7-9
D: NA
J: TRBJ1-2
DNA: TGTGCCAGCAGCTTACCTACCCCGGCAGGTGACTACACCTTC
CDR3: CASSLPTPAGDYTF

size: few
V: TRBV28
D: NA
J: TRBJ1-1
DNA: TGTGCCAGCCCTCCTTCGGGATCTGGCGTTGAAGCTTTCTTT
CDR3: CASPPSGSGVEAFF

size: NA
V: TRBV6-1
D: TRBD1
J: TRBJ2-3
DNA: TGTGCCAGCAGTGATCCAAGGGGGGACAGGGGGCGAGATACGCAGTATTTT
CDR3: CASSDPRGDRGRDTQYF

size: NA
V: TRBV7-6
D: TRBD2
J: TRBJ2-1
DNA: TGTGCCAGCACCACTAATGCGGGGGATGGAACCTACAATGAGCAGTTCTTC
CDR3: CASTTNAGDGTYNEQFF

size: NA
V: TRBV2
D: TRBD1
J: TRBJ2-5
DNA: TGTGCCAGCAGTGGATGGGACAGGGGGGAGACCCAGTACTTC
CDR3: CASSGWDRGETQYF

size: NA
V: TRBV27
D: NA
J: TRBJ2-7
DNA: TGTGCCAGCAGCTACGGGAACGTCTATCTCCACGAGCAGTACTTC
CDR3: CASSYGNVYLHEQYF

size: NA
V: TRBV30
D: TRBD2
J: TRBJ2-7
DNA: TGTGCCTGGAGTCGGACTAGCGCCAAACTTAGCTCCTACGAGCAGTACTTC
CDR3: CAWSRTSAKLSSYEQYF

size: NA
V: TRBV28
D: TRBD2
J: TRBJ2-7
DNA: TGTGCCAGCAGTTTCCCCGGGCTAGCGGGATCCTACGAGCAGTACTTC
CDR3: CASSFPGLAGSYEQYF

size: NA
V: TRBV5-1
D: NA
J: TRBJ1-1
DNA: TGCGCCAGCAGCTTGTCCAGGGCTGACACTGAAGCTTTCTTT
CDR3: CASSLSRADTEAFF

size: NA
V: TRBV19
D: NA
J: TRBJ2-7
DNA: TGTGCCAGTAGCATCCCCACCTCTGGAGGGCGGGAGCAGTACTTC
CDR3: CASSIPTSGGREQYF

size: NA
V: TRBV7-2
D: TRBD2
J: TRBJ2-3
DNA: TGTGCCAGCAGCTTAGGAACTAGCGGGGGGACCACAGATACGCAGTATTTT
CDR3: CASSLGTSGGTTDTQYF

size: NA
V: TRBV30
D: NA
J: TRBJ1-2
DNA: TGTGCCTGGAGTGGGGGGTCAGGGGAGGGTTTGGGCTATGGCTACACCTTC
CDR3: CAWSGGSGEGLGYGYTF

size: NA
V: TRBV6-5
D: TRBD1
J: TRBJ2-7
DNA: TGTGCCAGCAGTTACAGGGGGACAGGATACTACGAGCAGTACTTC
CDR3: CASSYRGTGYYEQYF

size: NA
V: TRBV4-1
D: NA
J: TRBJ2-7
DNA: TGCGCCAGCAGCCAAGTTCCCCGGGGTGGGCTTATCTACGAGCAGTACTTC
CDR3: CASSQVPRGGLIYEQYF

size: NA
V: TRBV7-2
D: NA
J: TRBJ2-1
DNA: TGTGCCAGCAGCTTTTACAGGGGGCGGTTTAGCGGGAGTGGGGGTGAGCAGTTCTTC
CDR3: CASSFYRGRFSGSGGEQFF

size: NA
V: TRBV4-2
D: TRBD2
J: TRBJ2-5
DNA: TGTGCCAGCAGCCAACTTACTAGCGGGAGTGGTGAGACCCAGTACTTC
CDR3: CASSQLTSGSGETQYF

size: NA
V: TRBV27
D: NA
J: TRBJ2-2
DNA: TGTGCCAGCAGTTTATTTCAGGGAAGGACCGGGGAGCTGTTTTTT
CDR3: CASSLFQGRTGELFF

size: once
V: TRBV7-9
D: NA
J: TRBJ2-3
DNA: TGTGCCAGCAGCTTAGGATCACTAGCCGGGGATACGCAGTATTTT
CDR3: CASSLGSLAGDTQYF

size: NA
V: TRBV9
D: TRBD1
J: TRBJ1-1
DNA: TGTGCCAGCAGCGTAGAAGGGGGCTCTAGGAACACTGAAGCTTTCTTT
CDR3: CASSVEGGSRNTEAFF

size: NA
V: TRBV5-1
D: TRBD1
J: TRBJ2-5
DNA: TGCGCCAGCAGCTTCGGACAGGCCCAAGAGACCCAGTACTTC
CDR3: CASSFGQAQETQYF

size: NA
V: TRBV4-1
D: NA
J: TRBJ2-7
DNA: TGCGCCAGCAGCCAAGAGTATTTGGGGAGTCACAGCGACTACGAGCAGTACTTC
CDR3: CASSQEYLGSHSDYEQYF